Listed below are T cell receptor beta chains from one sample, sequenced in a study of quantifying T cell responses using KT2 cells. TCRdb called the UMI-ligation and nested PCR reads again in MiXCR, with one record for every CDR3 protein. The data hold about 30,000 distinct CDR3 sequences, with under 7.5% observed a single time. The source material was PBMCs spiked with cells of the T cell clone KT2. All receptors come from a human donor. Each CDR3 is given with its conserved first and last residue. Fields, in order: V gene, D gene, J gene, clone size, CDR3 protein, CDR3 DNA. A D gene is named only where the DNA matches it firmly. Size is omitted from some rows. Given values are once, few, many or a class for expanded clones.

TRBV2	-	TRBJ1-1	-	CASRDGIQNTEAFF	TGTGCCAGCAGGGACGGGATTCAGAACACTGAAGCTTTCTTT
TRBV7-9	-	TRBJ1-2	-	CASSHDNSFNYGYTF	TGTGCCAGCAGCCACGACAATAGCTTTAACTATGGCTACACCTTC
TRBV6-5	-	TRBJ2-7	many	CASSYSRQADEQYF	TGTGCCAGCAGTTACTCCCGGCAAGCAGACGAGCAGTACTTC
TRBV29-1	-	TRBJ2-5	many	CSVVWREETQYF	TGCAGCGTTGTCTGGAGGGAAGAGACCCAGTACTTC
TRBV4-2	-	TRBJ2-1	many	CASSPGTTNEQFF	TGTGCCAGCAGCCCAGGGACGACCAATGAGCAGTTCTTC
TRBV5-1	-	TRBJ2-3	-	CASSEGTDTQYF	TGCGCCAGCAGTGAGGGCACAGATACGCAGTATTTT
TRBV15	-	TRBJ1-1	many	CATSVPNTEAFF	TGTGCCACCAGCGTTCCGAACACTGAAGCTTTCTTT
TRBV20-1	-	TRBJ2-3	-	CSARDTASSDTQYF	TGCAGTGCTAGAGATACTGCTAGCTCAGATACGCAGTATTTT
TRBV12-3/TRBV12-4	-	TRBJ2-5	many	CASSPARTQYF	TGTGCCAGCAGTCCCGCTAGGACCCAGTACTTC
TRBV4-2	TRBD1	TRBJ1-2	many	CASSQERDRGGYTF	TGTGCCAGCAGCCAAGAAAGGGACAGGGGAGGCTACACCTTC
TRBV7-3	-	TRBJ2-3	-	CASSPSGTDTQYF	TGTGCCAGCAGTCCTAGCGGCACAGATACGCAGTATTTT
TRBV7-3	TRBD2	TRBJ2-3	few	CASRRTNSGGPQYF	TGTGCCAGCAGACGGACTAACTCGGGGGGGCCGCAGTATTTT
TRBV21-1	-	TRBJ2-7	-	CASTYHSLYEQYF	TGTGCCAGCACCTACCACAGCTTATACGAGCAGTACTTC
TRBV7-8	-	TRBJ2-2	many	CASSTQGTGELFF	TGTGCCAGCAGCACACAGGGTACCGGGGAGCTGTTTTTT
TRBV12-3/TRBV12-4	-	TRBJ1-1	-	CASSYQGMNTEAFF	TGTGCCAGCAGTTATCAGGGAATGAACACTGAAGCTTTCTTT
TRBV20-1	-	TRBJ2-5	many	CSASERTGRETQYF	TGCAGTGCTAGTGAAAGGACGGGTCGGGAGACCCAGTACTTC
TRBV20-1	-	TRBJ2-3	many	CSASGSGGSTDTQYF	TGCAGTGCTAGCGGTTCAGGGGGGAGCACAGATACGCAGTATTTT
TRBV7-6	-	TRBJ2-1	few	CASSLTVDEQFF	TGTGCCAGCAGCTTGACAGTGGATGAGCAGTTCTTC
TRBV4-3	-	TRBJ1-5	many	CASSQDRSENQPQHF	TGCGCCAGCAGCCAAGATCGGTCCGAGAATCAGCCCCAGCATTTT
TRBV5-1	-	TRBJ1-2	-	CASSLEDVLYGYTF	TGCGCCAGCAGCTTGGAAGATGTCCTGTATGGCTACACCTTC
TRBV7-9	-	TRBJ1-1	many	CASSLFGASGTEAFF	TGTGCCAGCAGCTTATTCGGGGCCTCAGGCACTGAAGCTTTCTTT
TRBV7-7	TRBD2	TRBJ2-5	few	CASSFGAGGAETQYF	TGTGCCAGCAGCTTTGGAGCGGGGGGGGCAGAGACCCAGTACTTC
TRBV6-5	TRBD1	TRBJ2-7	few	CASWRRDRAYEQYF	TGTGCCAGCTGGCGGCGGGACAGGGCCTACGAGCAGTACTTC
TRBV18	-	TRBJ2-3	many	CASSPTPDTQYF	TGTGCCAGCTCACCGACCCCCGATACGCAGTATTTT
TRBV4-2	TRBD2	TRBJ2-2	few	CASSQDRGLAGVTGELFF	TGTGCCAGCAGCCAAGATCGGGGGCTAGCGGGAGTTACCGGGGAGCTGTTTTTT
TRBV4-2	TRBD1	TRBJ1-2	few	CASSLAQGAINYGYTF	TGTGCCAGCAGCCTCGCACAGGGGGCTATTAACTATGGCTACACCTTC
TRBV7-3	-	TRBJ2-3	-	CASSLTGLVDTQYF	TGTGCCAGCAGCTTAACAGGGTTGGTAGATACGCAGTATTTT
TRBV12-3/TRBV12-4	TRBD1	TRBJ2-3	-	CASSSSTGEADTQYF	TGTGCCAGCAGTTCCTCGACAGGGGAGGCAGATACGCAGTATTTT
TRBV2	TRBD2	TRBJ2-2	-	CASKLAGANTGELFF	TGTGCCAGTAAACTAGCGGGGGCGAACACCGGGGAGCTGTTTTTT
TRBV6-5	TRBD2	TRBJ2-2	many	CASSYSIRWEGLTGELFF	TGTGCCAGCAGTTACTCGATCCGGTGGGAGGGCCTCACCGGGGAGCTGTTTTTT
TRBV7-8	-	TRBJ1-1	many	CASSLKRGMNTEAFF	TGTGCCAGCAGCTTAAAGAGGGGCATGAACACTGAAGCTTTCTTT
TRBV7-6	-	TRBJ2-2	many	CASSLVSSTGELFF	TGTGCCAGCAGCTTAGTTTCCTCCACCGGGGAGCTGTTTTTT
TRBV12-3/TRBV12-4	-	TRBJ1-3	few	CASSLGGMVNTIYF	TGTGCCAGCAGTTTAGGAGGAATGGTGAACACCATATATTTT
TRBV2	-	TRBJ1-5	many	CASSDRWDGNQPQHF	TGTGCCAGCAGTGATAGATGGGATGGCAATCAGCCCCAGCATTTT
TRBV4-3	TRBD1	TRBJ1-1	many	CASSQGTGTLITEAFF	TGCGCCAGCAGCCAAGGGACAGGGACGTTGATCACTGAAGCTTTCTTT
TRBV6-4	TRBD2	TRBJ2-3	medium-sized	CASSDGAGGPDTQYF	TGTGCCAGCAGTGACGGTGCGGGGGGCCCAGATACGCAGTATTTT
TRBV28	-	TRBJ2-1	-	CASSARPGLEQFF	TGTGCCAGCAGCGCCCGCCCGGGACTTGAACAGTTCTTC
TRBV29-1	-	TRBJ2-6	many	CSVLFSPSGANVLTF	TGCAGCGTTCTTTTCAGTCCCTCTGGGGCCAACGTCCTGACTTTC
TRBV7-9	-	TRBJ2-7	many	CASSLAAGATYEQYF	TGTGCCAGCAGCTTAGCAGCAGGGGCGACCTACGAGCAGTACTTC
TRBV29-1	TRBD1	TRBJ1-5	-	CSVQDRGTYSNQPQHF	TGCAGCGTCCAGGACAGGGGGACGTATAGCAATCAGCCCCAGCATTTT
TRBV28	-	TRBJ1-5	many	CASIPNQGTSQPQHF	TGTGCCAGCATCCCTAATCAGGGTACAAGTCAGCCCCAGCATTTT